This TCR beta chain was profiled in a study of blood T cell repertoires in COVID-19. Study-wide context: Specimens from acute and convalescent COVID-19 originated in the United States, Italy and Spain.

Germline CDR1 MNHEY, CDR2 SMNVEV (reference sequence). Losses at the gene ends were 3 bases for V and 0 bases for J; bases not matched to a gene: 4. The CDR3 is 15 amino acids. The data were produced by immunoSEQ multiplex PCR, yet TCRdb's version contains in-frame clones alone and is incomplete. The sample lists around 190,000 clones; roughly nine tenths were seen once. This receptor was obtained from a man aged 30 to 39 with acute or convalescent COVID-19. The rearrangement joins TRBV27 to TRBJ1-1, with 7 bases fitting TRBD1. Material: peripheral blood. The CDR3 DNA reads as TGTGCCAGCAGTTTGGGACAGCCGATGAACACTGAAGCTTTCTTT. The encoded protein is CASSLGQPMNTEAFF.